Reported below is one TCR beta chain. No antigen is known for it. Following autologous stem cell transplantation, relapse occurred in every patient, and exposure to brentuximab vedotin varied. Here immunoSEQ multiplex PCR was the method, and the copy in TCRdb shows in-frame clones only, minus some. Here the sample spans about 94,000 clones, 85% to 90% being singletons. The sample comes from a study of PD-1 blockade in classical Hodgkin lymphoma. Study overall: Administration of nivolumab to patients was at 3 mg/kg intravenously every 2 weeks. Study observations and caveats: Compared with healthy donors, newly diagnosed patients reportedly showed lower baseline TCR diversity. CD4+ TCR diversity climbed significantly by C4D1, unlike CD8+ TCR diversity. What caused the repertoire differences, perhaps disease activity or prior therapy, remains undefined.

The receptor's source is a human donor with classical Hodgkin lymphoma. The sample consisted of peripheral blood mononuclear cells (PBMCs), taken before the second cycle of nivolumab.

In nucleotides, the CDR3 is TGCAGCGCCACGGGACTAGCCTACGAGCAGTACTTC. Translated: CSATGLAYEQYF. J is TRBJ2-7 and V is TRBV29-1, with 8 positions matching TRBD2. The CDR3 totals 12 residues. Germline V lookup: CDR1 SQVTM, CDR2 ANQGSEA. J gave up 2 bases and V 7 bases, and 4 bases lay outside the gene matches.